This TCR beta chain came from a study of regulatory T cells in long-lasting Graves disease. Germline loops: CDR1 SGHNT, CDR2 YENEEA. The CDR3 is 13 residues long. Trimming removed 5 bases at V and 0 bases at J, with 5 bases between. Indicated time point: newly diagnosed GD, antithyroid drugs for less than 3 months. PBMCs were the source of the RNA used for TCR sequencing. An endocrinology department in Xi'an, China, supplied the patients. Arm-PCR with iRepertoire HTBI primers amplified the CDR3 regions for these TCR beta libraries. TCRdb processed the multiplex PCR reads anew with MiXCR; each CDR3 protein has one entry. The repertoire consists of 400,000 to 500,000 distinct CDR3 sequences, with about 15% occurring once and the leading ten covering about 7.6%. In addition, the sample was reused for a study of T cells in Graves' hyperthyroidism and ophthalmopathy.

The receptor was derived from a woman in her 40s with Graves disease. Sequences were derived from peripheral blood mononuclear cells (PBMCs), sampled at new diagnosis, from a patient treated with antithyroid drugs. This chain joins TRBV11-3 and TRBJ2-4; D gene unclear. The CDR3 sequence: CASSTLAKNIQYF. DNA of the CDR3: TGTGCCAGCAGCACTCTAGCCAAAAACATTCAGTACTTC. Using reference TRBV11-3 and TRBJ2-4 for the parts outside the CDR3, the full variable domain is EAGVVQSPRYKIIEKKQPVAFWCNPISGHNTLYWYLQNLGQGPELLIRYENEEAVDDSQLPKDRFSAERLKGVDSTLKIQPAELGDSAVYLCASSTLAKNIQYFGAGTRLSVL.